Each of the 8 T cell receptor beta chains below was sequenced from the same sample in a study of blood T cell repertoires in COVID-19. Only in-frame clones appear in the TCRdb table, and some are missing; sequencing was by immunoSEQ multiplex PCR. This table has roughly 150,000 clones, about four fifths appearing once. The specimen sequenced was peripheral blood. The source is a woman of 80 years or more with active or convalescent COVID-19.

V usage is TRBV5-1 and J usage is TRBJ2-7, with no clear D. Trimming pared 2 bases from V and 2 bases from J, leaving 11 bases between. Germline values: CDR1 SGHRS, CDR2 YFSETQ. The CDR3 covers 14 residues. The CDR3 loop is CASSFKRATYEQYF. The CDR3 nucleotides read TGCGCCAGCAGCTTCAAGCGCGCTACCTACGAGCAGTACTTC.

This chain uses TRBV6-5 with TRBJ1-6; maybe TRBD1 (5 bases). Germline lookup yields CDR1 MNHEY and CDR2 SVGAGI. This CDR3 contains 14 residues. V lost 0 bases and J lost 10, with 10 bases in between. This CDR3 is CASSYSRGESPLHF. In DNA form, the CDR3 reads TGTGCCAGCAGTTACTCCCGGGGGGAATCACCCCTCCACTTT.

This clone appeared a single time. The genes are TRBV11-2 and TRBJ2-7; no definite D call. V lost 2 bases and J 5 bases, leaving 7 bases between the germline ends. CDR1 is SGHAT, CDR2 FQNNGV, per germline. The CDR3 is 12 residues long. This chain's CDR3 is CASSLFRHEQYF. CDR3 DNA: TGTGCCAGCAGCTTATTCAGGCACGAGCAGTACTTC.

This clone has only a few counts. Distinct nucleotide sequences in the sample also encode this CDR3. V usage is TRBV5-1 and J usage is TRBJ1-1; D perhaps matches TRBD1 (6 bases). Germline V gives CDR1 SGHRS, CDR2 YFSETQ. Trimming removed 0 bases from V and 3 bases from J, with 9 bases in between. The CDR3 sequence is 14 residues long. The chain's CDR3 is CASSLVQGDTEAFF. For the CDR3, the DNA is TGCGCCAGCAGCTTGGTACAGGGAGACACTGAAGCTTTCTTT.

The rearrangement links TRBV24-1 to TRBJ2-1, with 10 positions matching TRBD2. V shed 9 bases and J 6 bases; nucleotides not matched to a gene: 10. The CDR3 length is 15 residues. Germline-derived CDR1 and CDR2 are KGHDR and SFDVKD. The CDR3 reads CATAPSGSGSNEQFF. In DNA, the CDR3 is TGTGCCACCGCTCCTAGCGGGAGTGGAAGCAATGAGCAGTTCTTC.

This chain connects TRBV9 to TRBJ2-1; 7 nucleotides line up with TRBD1. The germline V gene encodes CDR1 SGDLS and CDR2 YYNGEE. V shed 4 bases, J shed 4 bases, and the junction held 8 bases outside the gene matches. The CDR3 length is 15 residues. CDR3 sequence reads: CASSSMGQSYNEQFF. The CDR3 DNA sequence: TGTGCCAGCAGCTCAATGGGACAGTCATACAATGAGCAGTTCTTC. The full variable domain, with the rest looked up from reference TRBV9 and TRBJ2-1, is DSGVTQTPKHLITATGQRVTLRCSPRSGDLSVYWYQQSLDQGLQFLIQYYNGEERAKGNILERFSAQQFPDLHSELNLSSLELGDSALYFCASSSMGQSYNEQFFGPGTRLTVL.

The gene calls are TRBV2 and TRBJ1-1; TRBD1 might be the D (6 bases). The germline V gene has CDR1 SNHLY and CDR2 FYNNEI. The CDR3 covers 13 residues. Trimming left V 8 bases short and J 3 bases short, with 13 bases between. CDR3 residues: CASVRDTYTEAFF. CDR3 in DNA: TGTGCCAGCGTGAGGGACACCTACACTGAAGCTTTCTTT.

The CDR3 is CASSFRGGLWYGYTF. In DNA form, the CDR3 reads TGTGCCAGCAGTTTCAGAGGGGGCCTTTGGTATGGCTACACCTTC. The chain carries TRBV28 and TRBJ1-2; TRBD1 agrees at 7 bases. Germline CDR1 and CDR2: MDHEN and SYDVKM. The trim removed 3 bases at V and 5 bases at J, leaving 9 bases unmatched. The CDR3 spans 15 residues.